What follows are 17 T cell receptor beta chains derived from one specimen sequenced in a study of T cell responses to AZD1222 COVID-19 vaccine. The repertoire was sequenced with immunoSEQ multiplex PCR; TCRdb's copy has only in-frame clones and lacks some. The data hold over 140,000 clones, with roughly 92% observed a single time. The input for sequencing was peripheral blood, taken 28 days after the second AZD1222 dose. The receptors come from an adult who received the AZD1222 COVID-19 vaccine.

V usage is TRBV11-2 and J usage is TRBJ1-2, with 7 bases lining up with TRBD1. This CDR3 contains 15 residues. Per the germline V gene, CDR1 is SGHAT and CDR2 is FQNNGV. Trimming took 5 bases from V and 3 from J; bases not matched to a gene: 9. CDR3 sequence reads: CASSTYAQGDYGYTF. For the CDR3, the DNA is TGTGCCAGCAGCACCTACGCCCAGGGGGACTATGGCTACACCTTC. Complete variable domain (other parts from reference TRBV11-2 and TRBJ1-2): EAGVAQSPRYKIIEKRQSVAFWCNPISGHATLYWYQQILGQGPKLLIQFQNNGVVDDSQLPKDRFSAERLKGVDSTLKIQPAKLEDSAVYLCASSTYAQGDYGYTFGSGTRLTVV.

This clone has a single count. The V gene is TRBV28, the J gene TRBJ2-7; TRBD1 is a possible D gene (6 bases). Germline V gene data show CDR1 as MDHEN and CDR2 as SYDVKM. Trimming removed 7 bases from V and 3 bases from J, with 19 bases in between. CDR3 size: 15 residues. CDR3 in amino acids: CASTPFGTSGYEQYF. CDR3 nucleotide sequence: TGTGCCAGCACCCCGTTTGGGACATCTGGCTACGAGCAGTACTTC.

The genes are TRBV11-3 and TRBJ2-1, with D possibly being TRBD2 (5 bases). Per germline, CDR1 SGHNT and CDR2 YENEEA. The V gene lost 6 bases and the J gene lost 5 bases, with 11 bases spanning the gap. This CDR3 has 13 amino acids. CDR3 coding DNA: TGTGCCAGCAGTAAGGACGGGGACAATGAGCAGTTCTTC. This sequence encodes CASSKDGDNEQFF.

Here the CDR3 reads CASSEVTSGAYYTQYF. Written as DNA, the CDR3 is TGTGCCAGCAGTGAGGTGACTAGCGGGGCCTACTATACGCAGTATTTT. V gene TRBV2 combines with J gene TRBJ2-3; 11 bases align to TRBD2. The junction had 9 bases not matched to a gene; V was cut back by 3 bases and J by 7 bases. The CDR3 is made up of 16 amino acids. Germline V CDR1 and CDR2: SNHLY, FYNNEI.

This clone showed up just once. J is TRBJ2-1 and V is TRBV6-1; TRBD1 aligns across 9 bases. J lost 4 bases, V lost 0 bases, and 4 bases had no gene match. The CDR3 is 16 residues long. Germline-derived CDR1 and CDR2 are MNHNS and SASEGT. CDR3 DNA: TGTGCCAGCAGTGAAGCGACAGGGGGGCAGTACAATGAGCAGTTCTTC. Protein sequence: CASSEATGGQYNEQFF.

This clone appeared a few times. The gene calls are TRBV19 and TRBJ2-1, with 7 bases matching TRBD2. Germline V gene sequence: CDR1 LNHDA, CDR2 SQIVND (reference sequence). This CDR3 is 16 amino acids long. V was clipped by 1 base and J by 5 bases; unmatched bases: 8. CDR3 nucleotides: TGTGCCAGTAGTATAGGGCTGGCTAGCGGCCACAATGAGCAGTTCTTC. Its protein is CASSIGLASGHNEQFF.

V is TRBV28 and J is TRBJ2-3, with 7 bases aligning to TRBD2. In germline, CDR1 is MDHEN, CDR2 SYDVKM. The CDR3 is 13 residues long. J gave up 3 bases and V 3 bases, and 0 bases lay outside the gene matches. For the CDR3, the DNA is TGTGCCAGCAGTTTGCGGGAGACAGATACGCAGTATTTT. It codes for CASSLRETDTQYF.

This clone appeared once. The CDR3 nucleotides read TGTGCCAGCAGTCCTGACAGGGGCGGCGAGCAGTACTTC. Its protein product is CASSPDRGGEQYF. The rearrangement links TRBV6-5 to TRBJ2-7, with 8 nucleotides matching TRBD1. J was trimmed by 6 bases and V by 5 bases; bases with no gene match: 6. The CDR3 spans 13 residues. Germline CDR1 and CDR2: MNHEY and SVGAGI.

The rearrangement uses TRBV6-1 and TRBJ2-7; 7 nucleotides line up with TRBD2. This CDR3 is 15 amino acids long. Germline assignment: CDR1 MNHNS and CDR2 SASEGT. V lost 1 base and J lost 0; bases outside the gene matches: 3. CDR3 in DNA: TGTGCCAGCAGTGAAGGTGGCGGGAGCTCCTACGAGCAGTACTTC. Amino acids: CASSEGGGSSYEQYF.

The chain recombines TRBV7-9 with TRBJ1-4, with D perhaps matching TRBD1 (6 bases). Germline V gene lookup returns CDR1 SEHNR and CDR2 FQNEAQ (reference sequence). Deletions cut 2 bases from V and 6 bases from J, with 7 bases between. This CDR3 comprises 13 residues. CDR3 amino acids: CASSLTGYEKLFF. In DNA, the CDR3 is TGTGCCAGCAGCTTAACAGGGTATGAAAAACTGTTTTTT.

The chain combines TRBV18 with TRBJ1-2, with 7 bases that match TRBD1. The ends lost 0 bases at V and 1 base at J; junction bases unmatched: 2. CDR3 length equals 15 residues. CDR1 is KGHSH and CDR2 is LQKENI in the germline V gene. The CDR3 protein is CASSPPGTDNYGYTF. CDR3 nucleotide sequence: TGTGCCAGCTCACCACCCGGGACAGATAACTATGGCTACACCTTC.

This clone was seen a handful of times. This chain joins TRBV5-1 and TRBJ1-2; no definite D call. The ends were cut back, 0 bases at V and 7 bases at J, with 13 bases in the middle. Germline V gene data show CDR1 as SGHRS and CDR2 as YFSETQ. This CDR3 is built from 14 residues. CDR3 loop: CASSLVPEAGGYTF. DNA of the CDR3: TGCGCCAGCAGCTTGGTTCCGGAGGCGGGTGGCTACACCTTC.

The CDR3 protein is CASVGYQTGGTEAFF. The CDR3 region has the DNA TGTGCCAGCGTGGGGTATCAAACAGGCGGTACTGAAGCTTTCTTT. The V and J genes are TRBV6-5 and TRBJ1-1; a possible D gene is TRBD1 (5 bases). The length of the CDR3 is 15 residues. Germline values: CDR1 MNHEY, CDR2 SVGAGI. Trimming left V 8 bases short and J 5 bases short, with 21 bases between.

The rearrangement uses TRBV5-6 and TRBJ2-7; 7 positions match TRBD1. V shed 4 bases, J shed 2 bases, and the junction held 6 bases outside the gene matches. Germline V gives CDR1 SGHDT, CDR2 YYEEEE. The CDR3 is 14 residues long. CDR3 in amino acids: CASSPGQLPYEQYF. DNA of the CDR3: TGTGCCAGCAGCCCGGGACAGTTACCCTACGAGCAGTACTTC.

This clone occurred once. The genes are TRBV11-2 and TRBJ1-5; the D is unclear. V shed 3 bases and J shed 5 bases, with 11 bases lying between them. CDR1 is SGHAT, CDR2 FQNNGV, per germline. The CDR3 contains 14 residues. The CDR3 coding sequence is TGTGCCAGCAGCTTGTCCAACAGTCATCAGCCCCAGCATTTT. Translated, it gives CASSLSNSHQPQHF.

This clone was recorded a few times. The rearrangement uses TRBV29-1 and TRBJ1-3; 9 bases fit TRBD1. CDR1 SQVTM and CDR2 ANQGSEA come from the germline V gene. The V segment lost 6 bases and the J segment 4 bases; nucleotides outside the gene matches: 4. The CDR3 has 13 amino acids. In DNA, the CDR3 is TGCAGCGTCGACACAGGGGGCGGAAACACCATATATTTT. This codes for CSVDTGGGNTIYF.

The chain couples TRBV6-4 to TRBJ2-1, with 14 bases aligning to TRBD2. With 5 bases clipped from V and 8 bases from J, the junction kept 5 bases outside the gene matches. The germline V gene has CDR1 MRHNA and CDR2 SNTAGT. CDR3 length equals 15 residues. The CDR3 is CASSSGLAGVYEQFF. For the CDR3, the DNA is TGTGCCAGCAGTTCGGGACTAGCGGGAGTTTATGAGCAGTTCTTC.